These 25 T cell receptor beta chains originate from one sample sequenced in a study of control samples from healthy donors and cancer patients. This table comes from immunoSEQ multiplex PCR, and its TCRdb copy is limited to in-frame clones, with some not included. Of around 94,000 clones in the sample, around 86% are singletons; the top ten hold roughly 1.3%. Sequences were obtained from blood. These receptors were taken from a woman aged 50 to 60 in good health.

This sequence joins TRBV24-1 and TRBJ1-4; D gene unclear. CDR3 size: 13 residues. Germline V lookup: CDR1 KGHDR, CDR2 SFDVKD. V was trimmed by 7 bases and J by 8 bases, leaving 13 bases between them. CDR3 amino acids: CATSRRLVEKLFF. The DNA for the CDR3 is TGTGCCACCAGCCGCCGGTTGGTAGAAAAACTGTTTTTT.

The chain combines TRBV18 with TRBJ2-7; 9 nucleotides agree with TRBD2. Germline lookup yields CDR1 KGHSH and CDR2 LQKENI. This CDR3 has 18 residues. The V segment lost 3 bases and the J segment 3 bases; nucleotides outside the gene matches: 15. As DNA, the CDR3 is TGTGCCAGCTCACCGGGGGTGGGACTAGCAGAGCACCTCTACGAGCAGTACTTC. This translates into CASSPGVGLAEHLYEQYF.

CDR3 nucleotides: TGTGCCAGCAGTGAATTCAACACTGAAGCTTTCTTT. It translates to CASSEFNTEAFF. The chain carries TRBV6-1 and TRBJ1-1; no definite D call. The CDR3 totals 12 residues. From germline, CDR1 is MNHNS and CDR2 SASEGT. The germline V and J ends were trimmed by 2 bases and 2 bases, with 3 bases remaining between them.

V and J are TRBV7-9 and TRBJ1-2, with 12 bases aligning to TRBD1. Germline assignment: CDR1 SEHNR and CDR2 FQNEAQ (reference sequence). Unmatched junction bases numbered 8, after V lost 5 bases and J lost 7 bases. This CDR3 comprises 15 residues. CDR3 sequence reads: CASSRDGTGGAGYTF. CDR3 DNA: TGTGCCAGCAGCCGGGATGGGACAGGGGGCGCTGGCTACACCTTC.

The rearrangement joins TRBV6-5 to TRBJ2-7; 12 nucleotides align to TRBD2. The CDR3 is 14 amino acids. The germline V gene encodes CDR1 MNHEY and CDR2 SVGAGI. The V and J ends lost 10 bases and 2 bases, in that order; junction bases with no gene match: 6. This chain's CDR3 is CAIGTSGWTYEQYF. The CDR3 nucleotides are TGTGCCATCGGGACTAGCGGGTGGACCTACGAGCAGTACTTC.

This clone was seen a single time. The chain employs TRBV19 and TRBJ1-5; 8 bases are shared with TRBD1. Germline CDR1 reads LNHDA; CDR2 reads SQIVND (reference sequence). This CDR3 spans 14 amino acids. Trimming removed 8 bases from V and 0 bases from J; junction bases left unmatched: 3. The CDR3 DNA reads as TGTGCCAGTCGGACAGGGCTTAGCAATCAGCCCCAGCATTTT. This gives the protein CASRTGLSNQPQHF.

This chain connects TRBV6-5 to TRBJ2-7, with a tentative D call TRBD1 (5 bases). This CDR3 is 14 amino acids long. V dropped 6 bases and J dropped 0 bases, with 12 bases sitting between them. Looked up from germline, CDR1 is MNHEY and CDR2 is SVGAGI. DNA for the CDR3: TGTGCCAGCAGACCGCCAGGGTACTCCTACGAGCAGTACTTC. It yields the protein CASRPPGYSYEQYF.

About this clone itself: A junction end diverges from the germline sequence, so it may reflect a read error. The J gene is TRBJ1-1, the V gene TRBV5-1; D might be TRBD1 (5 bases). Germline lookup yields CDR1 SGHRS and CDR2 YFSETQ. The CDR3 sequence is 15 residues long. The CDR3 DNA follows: TGCGCCAGCAGCTTGATGGGTGGGGGTGACACTGAAGCTTTTTTT. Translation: CASSLMGGGDTEAFF. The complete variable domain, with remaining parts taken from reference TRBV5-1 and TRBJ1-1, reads KAGVTQTPRYLIKTRGQQVTLSCSPISGHRSVSWYQQTPGQGLQFLFEYFSETQRNKGNFPGRFSGRQFSNSRSEMNVSTLELGDSALYLCASSLMGGGDTEAFFGQGTRLTVV.

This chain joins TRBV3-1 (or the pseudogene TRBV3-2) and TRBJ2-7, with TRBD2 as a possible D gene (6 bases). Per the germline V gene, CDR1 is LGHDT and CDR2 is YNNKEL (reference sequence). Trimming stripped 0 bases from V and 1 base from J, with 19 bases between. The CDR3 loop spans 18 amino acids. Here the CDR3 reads CASSQDASLGSGSYEQYF. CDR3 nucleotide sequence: TGTGCCAGCAGCCAAGATGCGTCGTTGGGCAGCGGGTCCTACGAGCAGTACTTC.

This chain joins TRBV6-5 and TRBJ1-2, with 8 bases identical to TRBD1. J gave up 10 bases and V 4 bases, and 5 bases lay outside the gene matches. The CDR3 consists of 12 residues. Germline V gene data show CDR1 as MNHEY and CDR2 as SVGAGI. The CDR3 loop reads CASSLGQGHYTF. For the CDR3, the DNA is TGTGCCAGCAGTTTAGGACAGGGACACTACACCTTC.

The CDR3 DNA sequence: TGTGCCAGCAGTTTCACGGGATTGAAGAGCGAGCAGTACTTC. Translating it yields CASSFTGLKSEQYF. The chain joins TRBV28 to TRBJ2-7; TRBD2 is a possible D gene (5 bases). V lost 3 bases, J lost 6 bases, and 15 bases lay in between. The CDR3 is 14 amino acids. CDR1 and CDR2 from the germline V gene are MDHEN and SYDVKM. Complete variable domain (other parts from reference TRBV28 and TRBJ2-7): DVKVTQSSRYLVKRTGEKVFLECVQDMDHENMFWYRQDPGLGLRLIYFSYDVKMKEKGDIPEGYSVSREKKERFSLILESASTNQTSMYLCASSFTGLKSEQYFGPGTRLTVT.

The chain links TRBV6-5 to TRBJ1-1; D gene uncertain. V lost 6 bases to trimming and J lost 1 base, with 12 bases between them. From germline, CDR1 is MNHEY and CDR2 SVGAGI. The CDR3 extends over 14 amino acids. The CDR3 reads CASRLQGENTEAFF. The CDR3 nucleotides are TGTGCCAGCAGACTGCAAGGTGAGAACACTGAAGCTTTCTTT.

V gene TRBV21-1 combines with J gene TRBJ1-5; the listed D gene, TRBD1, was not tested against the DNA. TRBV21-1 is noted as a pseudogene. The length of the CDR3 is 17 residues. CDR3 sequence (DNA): TGTGCCAGCAGCAAAGCCCCGGGACACCGTAGCAATCAGCCCCAGCATTTT. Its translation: CASSKAPGHRSNQPQHF.

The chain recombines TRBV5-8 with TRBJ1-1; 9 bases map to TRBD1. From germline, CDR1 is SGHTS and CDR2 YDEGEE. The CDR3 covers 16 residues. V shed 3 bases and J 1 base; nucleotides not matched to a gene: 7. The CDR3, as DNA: TGTGCCAGCAGCTGGGGACAGGGAGTCCAGAACACTGAAGCTTTCTTT. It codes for CASSWGQGVQNTEAFF.

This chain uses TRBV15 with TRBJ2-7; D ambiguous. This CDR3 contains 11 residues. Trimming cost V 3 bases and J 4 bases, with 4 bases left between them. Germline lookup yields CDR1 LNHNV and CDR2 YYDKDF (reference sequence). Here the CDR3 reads CATSSGYEQYF. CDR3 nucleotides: TGTGCCACCAGCAGTGGTTACGAGCAGTACTTC.

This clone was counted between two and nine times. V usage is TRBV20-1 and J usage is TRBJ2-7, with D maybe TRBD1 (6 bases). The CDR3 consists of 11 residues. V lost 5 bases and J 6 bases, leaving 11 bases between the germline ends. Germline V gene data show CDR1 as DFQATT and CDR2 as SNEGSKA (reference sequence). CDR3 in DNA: TGCAGTGCTCACAGGGTCACCGAGCAGTACTTC. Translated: CSAHRVTEQYF.

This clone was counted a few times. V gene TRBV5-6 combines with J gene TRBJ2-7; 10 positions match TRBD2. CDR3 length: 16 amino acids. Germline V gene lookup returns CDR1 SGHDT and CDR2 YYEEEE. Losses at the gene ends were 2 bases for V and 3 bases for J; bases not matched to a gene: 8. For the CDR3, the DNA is TGTGCCAGCAGCTTATCTAACCTAGCGGGGGACTACGAGCAGTACTTC. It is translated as CASSLSNLAGDYEQYF.

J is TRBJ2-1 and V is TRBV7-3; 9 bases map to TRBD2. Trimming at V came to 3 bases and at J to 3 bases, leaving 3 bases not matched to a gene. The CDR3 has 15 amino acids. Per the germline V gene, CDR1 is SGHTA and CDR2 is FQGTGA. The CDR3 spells CASSFAGGLYNEQFF. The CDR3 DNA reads TGTGCCAGCAGCTTTGCGGGGGGGCTCTACAATGAGCAGTTCTTC.

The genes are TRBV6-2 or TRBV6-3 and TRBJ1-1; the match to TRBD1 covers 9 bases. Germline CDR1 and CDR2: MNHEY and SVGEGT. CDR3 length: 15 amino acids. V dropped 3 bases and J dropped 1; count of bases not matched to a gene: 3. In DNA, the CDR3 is TGTGCCAGCAGTTATTCGGGACAGGGGAACACTGAAGCTTTCTTT. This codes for CASSYSGQGNTEAFF.

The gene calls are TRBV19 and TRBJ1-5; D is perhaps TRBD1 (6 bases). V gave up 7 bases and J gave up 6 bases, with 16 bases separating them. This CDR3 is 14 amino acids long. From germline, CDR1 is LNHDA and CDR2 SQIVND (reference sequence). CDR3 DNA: TGTGCCAGTACCTCTCAAGGGGGGGCTCAGCCCCAGCATTTT. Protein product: CASTSQGGAQPQHF. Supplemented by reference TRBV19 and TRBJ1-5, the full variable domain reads DGGITQSPKYLFRKEGQNVTLSCEQNLNHDAMYWYRQDPGQGLRLIYYSQIVNDFQKGDIAEGYSVSREKKESFPLTVTSAQKNPTAFYLCASTSQGGAQPQHFGDGTRLSIL.

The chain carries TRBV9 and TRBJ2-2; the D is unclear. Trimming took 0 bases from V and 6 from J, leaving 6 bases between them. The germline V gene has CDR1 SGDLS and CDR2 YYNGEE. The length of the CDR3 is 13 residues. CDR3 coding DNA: TGTGCCAGCAGCGTAGCGGTAGCCGGGGAGCTGTTTTTT. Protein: CASSVAVAGELFF.

CDR3 loop: CASSSQPRPDTQYF. In DNA form, the CDR3 reads TGTGCCAGCAGCTCTCAGCCCCGCCCCGATACGCAGTATTTT. The genes are TRBV7-2 and TRBJ2-3; no clear D gene. Trimming shortened V by 4 bases and J by 6 bases, and 14 bases separated the two germline ends. The germline CDR1 and CDR2 sequences are SGHTA and FQGNSA. The CDR3 covers 14 residues.

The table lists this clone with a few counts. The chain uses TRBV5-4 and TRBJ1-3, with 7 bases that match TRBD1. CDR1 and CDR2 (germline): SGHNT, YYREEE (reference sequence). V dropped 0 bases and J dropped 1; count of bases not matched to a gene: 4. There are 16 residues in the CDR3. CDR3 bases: TGTGCCAGCAGCTTGGAGTCGGGACAGTCTGGAAACACCATATATTTT. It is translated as CASSLESGQSGNTIYF.

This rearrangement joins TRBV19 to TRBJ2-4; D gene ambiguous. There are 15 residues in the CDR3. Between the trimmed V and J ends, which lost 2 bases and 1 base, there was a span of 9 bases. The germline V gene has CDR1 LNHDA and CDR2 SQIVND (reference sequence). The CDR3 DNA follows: TGTGCCAGTAGTATATCAGGAGATGCCAAAAACATTCAGTACTTC. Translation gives CASSISGDAKNIQYF.

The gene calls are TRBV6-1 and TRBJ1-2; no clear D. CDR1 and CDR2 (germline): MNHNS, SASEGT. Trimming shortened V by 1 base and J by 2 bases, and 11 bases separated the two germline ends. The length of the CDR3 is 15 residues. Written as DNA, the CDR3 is TGTGCCAGCAGTGAAGAACGGCAGCGAAACTATGGCTACACCTTC. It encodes CASSEERQRNYGYTF.